Sequencing of this T cell receptor (beta chain) was carried out in a study of T-cell reconstitution after alpha-beta-depleted transplantation in children. As concerns this clonotype: What it binds is not known.

V gave up 3 bases and J gave up 7 bases, with 6 bases separating them. CDR1 and CDR2 from the germline V gene are SQVTM and ANQGSEA. The CDR3 has 10 residues. TCRbeta library construction was performed incorporating unique molecular identifiers. Each CDR3 protein gets one entry after TCRdb re-called the PCR reads with MiXCR. This sample has just under 250,000 distinct CDR3 sequences, with more than 20% found just once. Whole-study results and caveats: At one year after transplant, newly produced T cells mostly accounted for T-cell counts and diversity.

The source of this sequence is a girl aged 2-15 years with Fanconi anemia, due to receive a stem cell transplant. The sequenced sample was PBMCs, obtained before TCRalphabeta/CD19-depleted stem cell transplant. This sequence joins TRBV29-1 and TRBJ1-1; unclear D gene. The CDR3 DNA reads as TGCAGCGTTGATTTCGGTGAAGCTTTCTTT. Translation: CSVDFGEAFF.